The rows below give T cell receptor beta chains drawn from one sample of a study of T-cell memory formation after mild COVID-19. MiXCR was run by TCRdb on the 5' RACE reads, yielding one entry per CDR3 protein. Of fewer than 550,000 distinct CDR3 sequences in the sample, around 20% were seen once. Sequenced input: PBMCs or a T cell subset sorted from them (not recorded which). Receptor source: an adult woman who had mild COVID-19 (a few samples of this study predate the infection). Cell type and time point are not known. The CDR3 runs from the conserved cysteine through the conserved F or W. The D gene is left open where the match is weak. The size entry is marked missing in some rows and otherwise reads once, few, many or a size class.

TRBJ2-1 . . TRBV5-1 TGCGCCAGCAGCTTGGCAGGACCAGGAGACTACAATGAGCAGTTCTTC CASSLAGPGDYNEQFF
TRBJ1-1 . . TRBV20-1 TGCAGTCCATATGGTAACACTGAAGCTTTCTTT CSPYGNTEAFF
TRBJ2-3 . . TRBV5-6 TGTGCCAGCAGCACCACGCGAACAGATACGCAGTATTTT CASSTTRTDTQYF
TRBJ2-4 . few TRBV6-5 TGTGCCAGCAGTTACTCGGAAGAACTAGCCAAAAACATTCAGTACTTC CASSYSEELAKNIQYF
TRBJ2-1 . few TRBV29-1 TGCAGCGCATCGACAGGTTTAAGATACAATGAGCAGTTCTTC CSASTGLRYNEQFF
TRBJ2-1 TRBD1 few TRBV5-4 TGTGCCACCCACCCGGGACAGGCTATCTCCAATGAGCAGTTCTTC CATHPGQAISNEQFF
TRBJ1-1 . . TRBV5-1 TGCGCCAGCAGCCGGGGGGAGGGCCGAGGTGAAGCTTTCTTT CASSRGEGRGEAFF
TRBJ2-1 TRBD2 few TRBV24-1 TGTGCCACCAGTGATTCGGGAGGAAGGTCCTACAATGAGCAGTTCTTC CATSDSGGRSYNEQFF
TRBJ1-2 . few TRBV4-1 TGCGCCAGCAGCCTTGGGCCCGGGAGTAACTATGGCTACACCTTC CASSLGPGSNYGYTF
TRBJ2-1 . . TRBV12-3/TRBV12-4 TGTGCCAGCAGCTCGATCGGCAATGAGCAGTTCTTC CASSSIGNEQFF
TRBJ1-2 TRBD1 few TRBV30 TGTGCCTGGAAGAACTCCGGGACAGGGGGCGTTCTGGGCGGCTACACCTTC CAWKNSGTGGVLGGYTF
TRBJ2-5 . . TRBV20-1 TGCAGTGCTAGACCTCCCTGGGGATACCAAGAGACCCAGTACTTC CSARPPWGYQETQYF
TRBJ2-1 TRBD2 few TRBV20-1 TGCAGTGCTACTCCGGGACTAGCGGGAGGGCGGTACAATGAGCAGTTCTTC CSATPGLAGGRYNEQFF
TRBJ1-1 . . TRBV18 TGTGCCAGCTTCTCTTCGCCCGGGGCAGGGAACACTGAAGCTTTCTTT CASFSSPGAGNTEAFF
TRBJ1-2 . . TRBV9 TGTGCCAGCAGCGCAAGCACCGGGAGGGAGGTTGGTGGCTACACCTTC CASSASTGREVGGYTF
TRBJ2-5 TRBD2 few TRBV27 TGTGCCAGCAGTTTAGCGGGAGGGGAACAAGAGACCCAGTACTTC CASSLAGGEQETQYF
TRBJ2-7 . few TRBV6-1 TGTGCCAGCAGTGAATGGCACAGGGCGTCCTACGAGCAGTACTTC CASSEWHRASYEQYF
TRBJ1-6 TRBD1 . TRBV5-5 TGTGCCAGCAGCTTGTTGGGACAGGGGGCTAATTCACCCCTCCACTTT CASSLLGQGANSPLHF
TRBJ2-7 TRBD2 many TRBV7-2 TGTGCCAGCAGCTTAGTTACAGCGGGAGGGATGGGCGAGCAGTACTTC CASSLVTAGGMGEQYF
TRBJ2-7 . . TRBV9 TGTGCCAGCAGCGTAGAGGCCGACGAGCAGTACTTC CASSVEADEQYF
TRBJ1-2 . . TRBV12-3/TRBV12-4 TGTGCCAGCAGCCGCGGGGCGGCGGGTGGCTACACCTTC CASSRGAAGGYTF
TRBJ2-1 . few TRBV7-8 TGTGCCAGCAGCTCAGGGCGTTTGGGGTACAATGAGCAGTTCTTC CASSSGRLGYNEQFF
TRBJ1-2 . few TRBV19 TGTGCCAGTAGCACTGCCCAACCAGGAGGGAACTATGGCTACACCTTC CASSTAQPGGNYGYTF
TRBJ2-6 . . TRBV2 TGTGCCAGCAGACTACTGGACTCTGGGGCCAACGTCCTGACTTTC CASRLLDSGANVLTF
TRBJ2-7 . many TRBV11-2 TGTGCCAGCAGCTTAGATTCTGGTTCCTACGAGCAGTACTTC CASSLDSGSYEQYF
TRBJ2-3 . . TRBV7-9 TGTGCCAGCAGCTTAGAGTCTACCGTGGATACGCAGTATTTT CASSLESTVDTQYF
TRBJ1-2 . few TRBV24-1 TGTGCCACCAGTGATCATCTGGGCTCTGGCTACACCTTC CATSDHLGSGYTF
TRBJ1-1 . few TRBV7-8 TGTGCCAGCAGCTCAGGGGCAGGTTCCACTGAAGCTTTCTTT CASSSGAGSTEAFF
TRBJ2-5 . . TRBV21-1 TGTGCCAGCAGCAAGTCTCAGGGATTTCGCCAAGAGACCCAGTACTTC CASSKSQGFRQETQYF
TRBJ2-1 TRBD2 . TRBV5-4 TGTGCCAGCAGTTTCGGACTAGCGGGACCGAGCTCCTACAATGAGCAGTTCTTC CASSFGLAGPSSYNEQFF